This TCR beta chain was profiled in a study of technical replicates of blood from a few donors. This CDR3 is 17 amino acids long. CDR1 is MGHRA, CDR2 YSYEKL, per germline. V lost 0 bases and J lost 9; bases outside the gene matches: 13. This table comes from immunoSEQ multiplex PCR, and its TCRdb copy is limited to in-frame clones, with some not included. The data show roughly 80,000 clones, approximately 90% seen once. Sequencing used T cells isolated from PBMCs. This receptor was identified in a human donor in good health. The chain combines TRBV4-1 with TRBJ2-4, with TRBD1 matching 8 bases. The CDR3, as DNA: TGCGCCAGCAGCCAAGATGAAAGCAGGGGGCTAAGGAGCATTCAGTACTTC. Protein: CASSQDESRGLRSIQYF.